This T cell receptor (beta chain) was obtained from a study of T cells in localized non-small cell lung cancer. Study-wide points: There was higher T cell clonality in uninvolved adjacent lung than in tumor, and it was highest there.

The CDR3 totals 16 residues. Trimming cost V 0 bases and J 1 base, with 12 bases left between them. Germline CDR1 LGHNA, CDR2 YSLEER. Details on this clone: Its antigen remains unknown.

Only in-frame clones appear in the TCRdb table, and some are missing; sequencing was by immunoSEQ multiplex PCR. This sample has 20,000 to 30,000 clones, with roughly 90% found just once. The chain joins TRBV4-3 to TRBJ1-2; TRBD1 might be the D (5 bases). The sequencing used peripheral blood, collected before any cancer treatment. The sequence came from a woman aged 35-75 years with stage I lung adenocarcinoma. CDR3 sequence (DNA): TGCGCCAGCAGCCAAGATCGAGGGGCGGGTAACTATGGCTACACCTTC. Residues: CASSQDRGAGNYGYTF.